This TCR beta chain stems from a study of sequential checkpoint blockade in melanoma. Study context: After both sequences, patients received maintenance nivolumab.

Losses at the gene ends were 5 bases for V and 3 bases for J; bases not matched to a gene: 16. CDR3 length: 18 amino acids. From germline, CDR1 is SGHTA and CDR2 FQGNSA. As for treatment: randomized to nivolumab then ipilimumab (arm A) or the reverse (arm B). None of the patients previously received DNA-damaging chemotherapy. From thawed PBMCs, live CD3+CD8+ cells negative for CD19 and CD56 were sorted. This table comes from immunoSEQ multiplex PCR, and its TCRdb copy is limited to in-frame clones, with some not included. The sample yields 21,000 or so clones, approximately 80% seen once. Specimen: CD8+ T cells sorted from blood (inferred from file names), collected from a patient given nivolumab and ipilimumab in sequence. The receptor's source is a human donor with melanoma. V gene TRBV7-2 combines with J gene TRBJ1-1; 9 positions agree with TRBD1. CDR3 bases: TGTGCCAGCAGCAATCTAGGCCCCGGGACAGGGTGGGACACTGAAGCTTTCTTT. It codes for CASSNLGPGTGWDTEAFF.